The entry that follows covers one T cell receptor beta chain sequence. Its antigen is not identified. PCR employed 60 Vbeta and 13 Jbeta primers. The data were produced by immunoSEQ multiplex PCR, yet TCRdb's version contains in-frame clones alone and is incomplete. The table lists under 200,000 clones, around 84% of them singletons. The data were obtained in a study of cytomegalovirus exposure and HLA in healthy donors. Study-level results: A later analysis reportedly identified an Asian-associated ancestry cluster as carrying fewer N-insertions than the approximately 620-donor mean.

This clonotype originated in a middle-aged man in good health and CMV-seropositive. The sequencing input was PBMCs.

The CDR3 reads CASSEAGRASNTGELFF. The CDR3 bases are TGTGCCAGCAGTGAAGCTGGGAGGGCGTCGAACACCGGGGAGCTGTTTTTT. The rearrangement joins TRBV6-1 to TRBJ2-2; 7 nucleotides align to TRBD2. The germline CDR1 and CDR2 sequences are MNHNS and SASEGT. Germline trimming cut 0 bases from V and 0 bases from J; bases unmatched to any gene: 4. CDR3 length: 17 amino acids.